Sequencing of this TCR beta chain was carried out in a study of T cell responses to AZD1222 COVID-19 vaccine. The CDR3 covers 13 residues. Per the germline V gene, CDR1 is LNHDA and CDR2 is SQIVND (reference sequence). V was trimmed by 4 bases and J by 8 bases, leaving 11 bases between them. Produced via immunoSEQ multiplex PCR; TCRdb's table is partial and in-frame only. The data show around 150,000 clones, around 93% seen once. The chain combines TRBV19 with TRBJ2-2; D is unclear. The sample in question was peripheral blood, obtained 28 days after the second AZD1222 dose. The sequence was collected from an adult who received the AZD1222 COVID-19 vaccine. The CDR3 coding sequence is TGTGCCAGTAGTAGCTACATAGGAGGGGAGCTGTTTTTT. Translating it yields CASSSYIGGELFF.